The present T cell receptor (beta chain) was sequenced within a study of T-cell reconstitution after alpha-beta-depleted transplantation in children. Study-wide results and limits: In patients about two months after transplant, alpha-beta T cells reportedly arose from several hundred expanded graft clones. Counts and diversity of T cells one year after transplant came mostly from newly produced T cells. Some patients owed their high day-60 TCRbeta diversity to surviving recipient T cells and thymic progenitors.

CDR3 length: 16 amino acids. Germline values: CDR1 SGHNT, CDR2 YENEEA. J lost 4 bases, V lost 1 base, and 7 bases had no gene match. This clonotype was counted at least ten times. Its antigen is not identified. A TCRbeta library incorporating unique molecular identifiers was prepared. TCRdb analysed the PCR reads with MiXCR anew, one entry per CDR3 protein. This table has 500,000 to 650,000 distinct CDR3 sequences, approximately 12% appearing once. The chain couples TRBV11-3 to TRBJ2-1; 7 bases are a match to TRBD1. The sequencing used PBMCs, mostly from graft donor cells, collected 360 days after TCRalphabeta/CD19-depleted stem cell transplant. The sequence was collected from a male patient aged 10-17 years who had a stem cell transplant for acute myeloid leukemia, so the T cells may come from the graft donor. DNA for the CDR3: TGTGCCAGCAGCTTAGTTGGGACAGAGCTATACAATGAGCAGTTCTTC. Its translation: CASSLVGTELYNEQFF.